Each of the 24 T cell receptor beta chains below was sequenced from the same sample in a study of breast tumors, draining lymph nodes, adjacent tissues. The lymph nodes were axillary draining lymph nodes from breast cancer patients. TCRdb recomputed calls from the multiplex PCR reads with MiXCR, one row per CDR3 protein. The sample records about 80,000 distinct CDR3 sequences, approximately 20% being singletons. The sequenced sample consisted of axillary lymph node tissue. These receptors were obtained from a female donor with breast cancer. Some clones in this sample may be carry-over from other donors' samples.

This clonotype was recorded many times. The chain has TRBV24-1 and TRBJ2-3; TRBD1 matches 7 bases. CDR3 size: 16 residues. CDR1 and CDR2 (germline): KGHDR, SFDVKD. Unmatched junction bases numbered 10, after V lost 5 bases and J lost 3 bases. CDR3 residues: CATSGGFFRGTDTQYF. The CDR3 nucleotides are TGTGCCACCAGTGGAGGTTTTTTCAGGGGGACAGATACGCAGTATTTT.

This clonotype was detected ten times or more. The junction and the germline gene differ at one end; a read error may be behind it. The chain has TRBV7-6 and TRBJ1-6; 11 bases map to TRBD1. CDR3 size: 15 residues. Germline V CDR1 and CDR2: SGHVS, FNYEAQ. The CDR3 region is CASSSRTGGDSSLHF. The DNA for the CDR3 is TGTGCCAGCAGCTCTAGGACAGGGGGCGATTCATCCCTCCACTTT. Full variable domain (remainder filled in from reference TRBV7-6 and TRBJ1-6): GAGVSQSPRYKVTKRGQDVALRCDPISGHVSLYWYRQALGQGPEFLTYFNYEAQQDKSGLPNDRFSAERPEGSISTLTIQRTEQRDSAMYRCASSSRTGGDSSLHFGNGTRLTVT.

This chain connects TRBV3-1 to TRBJ2-1; TRBD2 is a possible D gene (5 bases). Germline V gene lookup returns CDR1 LGHDT and CDR2 YNNKEL (reference sequence). This CDR3 region has 15 residues. Trimming pared 3 bases from V and 8 bases from J, leaving 17 bases between. In nucleotides, the CDR3 is TGTGCCAGCAGCCACGCGGGCCAGAGCCCCCATGAGCAGTTCTTC. This sequence encodes CASSHAGQSPHEQFF.

About this clonotype: One base away lies a much larger clone, so this may be a sequencing read error. V gene TRBV13 combines with J gene TRBJ2-2; 11 nucleotides align to TRBD1. The CDR3 has 15 amino acids. CDR1 and CDR2 from the germline V gene are PRHDT and FYEKMQ (reference sequence). CDR3 DNA sequence: TGTGCCAGCAGCCCTGGACAGGGGGCTAGCGGGGAGCTGTCTTTT. This codes for CASSPGQGASGELSF.

In its sample, this clonotype was seen many times. DNA for the CDR3: TGTGCCAGCAGCGTACAGGGGGACGGCTCCTATAATTCACCCCTCCACTTT. Its protein is CASSVQGDGSYNSPLHF. The chain couples TRBV4-2 to TRBJ1-6; 8 bases match TRBD1. V was pared by 5 bases and J by 0 bases, with 6 bases of the junction left unmatched. This CDR3 is 17 amino acids long. The germline V gene has CDR1 LGHNA and CDR2 YNFKEQ.

On this clonotype: A single base separates this from a much larger clone, so it may be a read error. The chain recombines TRBV20-1 with TRBJ2-1; 9 bases agree with TRBD2. J was trimmed by 9 bases and V by 3 bases; bases with no gene match: 6. CDR3 length: 13 amino acids. Germline values: CDR1 DFQATT, CDR2 SNEGSKA (reference sequence). The CDR3 coding sequence is TGCAGTGCTAGGGCGGGAGGGTGGAGTGAGCAGTTCTTC. It specifies CSARAGGWSEQFF.

Concerning this clonotype itself: A much larger clone is a single base away; this may be a read error. V is TRBV11-3 and J is TRBJ2-1, with 9 bases lining up with TRBD2. The CDR3 extends over 12 amino acids. Trimming cost V 8 bases and J 9 bases; bases outside gene matches: 5. Germline V gene data show CDR1 as SGHNT and CDR2 as YENEEA. CDR3 amino acids: CASPSGKGEQFF. In DNA form, the CDR3 reads TGTGCCAGCCCTAGCGGGAAGGGTGAGCAGTTCTTC.

As to this clonotype: This may arise from a read error, as a much more abundant clone is one base away. The chain is built from TRBV20-1 and TRBJ2-3; D is undetermined. Trimming stripped 6 bases from V and 5 bases from J, with 9 bases between. Germline V gives CDR1 DFQATT, CDR2 SNEGSKA (reference sequence). This CDR3 region has 11 residues. CDR3 sequence (DNA): TGCAGTGCCGTCTTCATAGATACGCAGTATTTT. It specifies CSAVFIDTQYF.

This clonotype was observed many times. The rearrangement joins TRBV6-5 to TRBJ1-3; D not certain. The CDR3 has 13 amino acids. Trimming left V 2 bases short and J 3 bases short, with 5 bases between. From germline, CDR1 is MNHEY and CDR2 SVGAGI. In DNA form, the CDR3 reads TGTGCCAGCAGTTACCGGTATGGAAACACCATATATTTT. It specifies CASSYRYGNTIYF.

This clonotype was picked up many times. The chain joins TRBV6-5 to TRBJ2-3; possibly TRBD2 for D (6 bases). The CDR3 consists of 15 residues. With 6 bases removed from V and 0 bases from J, the gap between germline ends came to 13 bases. The germline CDR1 and CDR2 sequences are MNHEY and SVGAGI. The CDR3 loop reads CASRPGLASTDTQYF. In nucleotides, the CDR3 is TGTGCCAGCAGGCCAGGGCTAGCGAGCACAGATACGCAGTATTTT.

In its sample, this clonotype was seen many times. The chain uses TRBV24-1 and TRBJ1-5; D is ambiguous. CDR1 is KGHDR and CDR2 is SFDVKD in the germline V gene. Trimming took 1 base from V and 0 from J, leaving 3 bases between them. The CDR3 spans 14 residues. The CDR3: CATSDFTSNQPQHF. The CDR3 bases are TGTGCCACCAGTGATTTCACTAGCAATCAGCCCCAGCATTTT.

This clonotype has at least ten counts. The J gene is TRBJ2-7, the V gene TRBV11-2, with D perhaps TRBD1 or TRBD2 (5 bases each). V dropped 6 bases and J dropped 2 bases, with 14 bases sitting between them. Germline V gives CDR1 SGHAT, CDR2 FQNNGV. The CDR3 consists of 14 residues. The CDR3 nucleotides read TGTGCCAGCAGAGCCGGGACGGCCACCTACGAGCAGTACTTC. Amino acids: CASRAGTATYEQYF.

This clonotype was picked up many times. V and J are TRBV5-1 and TRBJ1-5; D gene ambiguous. V was shortened by 5 bases and J by 6 bases, with 12 bases between the two germline ends. The V gene's germline CDR1 is SGHRS and CDR2 YFSETQ. This CDR3 has 13 residues. The CDR3 DNA reads TGCGCCAGCAGTTTCCAAACGGGTCAGCCCCAGCATTTT. Translation gives CASSFQTGQPQHF.

This clonotype was found a few times. V gene TRBV3-1 combines with J gene TRBJ2-1; 7 positions agree with TRBD2. The CDR3 is made up of 16 amino acids. The junction had 8 bases not matched to a gene; V was cut back by 5 bases and J by 1 base. The V gene's germline CDR1 is LGHDT and CDR2 YNNKEL (reference sequence). In DNA form, the CDR3 reads TGTGCCAGCAGCAGTCGCCTAGCGGAGTCCTACAATGAGCAGTTCTTC. Its protein is CASSSRLAESYNEQFF.

This clonotype showed up many times. This chain uses TRBV20-1 with TRBJ2-5, with 7 bases that match TRBD2. The length of the CDR3 is 15 residues. Germline V lookup: CDR1 DFQATT, CDR2 SNEGSKA (reference sequence). The CDR3 DNA reads TGCAGGGGAGAAAACCCGGGACTAACCCAAGAGACCCAGTACTTC. This translates into CRGENPGLTQETQYF.

This clonotype was found many times. The chain is built from TRBV7-9 and TRBJ2-6, with 8 bases identical to TRBD2. This CDR3 is 17 amino acids long. J gave up 0 bases and V 2 bases, and 3 bases lay outside the gene matches. In germline, CDR1 is SEHNR, CDR2 FQNEAQ (reference sequence). CDR3 amino acids: CASSLLAGSSGANVLTF. The CDR3 bases are TGTGCCAGCAGCTTATTAGCGGGGAGCTCTGGGGCCAACGTCCTGACTTTC.

Many counts were recorded for this clonotype. The chain combines TRBV11-3 with TRBJ1-6; TRBD1 might be the D (5 bases). The germline gives CDR1 SGHNT, CDR2 YENEEA. The CDR3 sequence is 16 residues long. The ends were cut back, 3 bases at V and 6 bases at J, with 15 bases in the middle. The chain's CDR3 is CASSFNSGVGNSPLHF. For the CDR3, the DNA is TGTGCCAGCAGCTTTAATTCGGGGGTCGGTAATTCACCCCTCCACTTT.

This rearrangement joins TRBV6-1 to TRBJ1-5; 9 nucleotides align to TRBD1. In germline, CDR1 is MNHNS, CDR2 SASEGT. J gave up 0 bases and V 8 bases, and 14 bases lay outside the gene matches. This CDR3 spans 18 amino acids. CDR3 nucleotide sequence: TGTGCCAGCTTGCCCGGACAGGGGTCACCTTATAGCAATCAGCCCCAGCATTTT. Translation: CASLPGQGSPYSNQPQHF.

There are many counts of this clonotype. The chain employs TRBV5-1 and TRBJ2-5, with TRBD2 identical over 7 bases. CDR3 size: 15 residues. Per germline, CDR1 SGHRS and CDR2 YFSETQ. With V trimmed by 6 bases and J by 5 bases, 13 bases remained unmatched. The CDR3 nucleotides are TGCGCCAGCAACCCCGGGACTTGGGGGGGGGAGACCCAGTACTTC. Translated: CASNPGTWGGETQYF.

This clonotype was detected ten times or more. V is TRBV9 and J is TRBJ2-1; 9 bases are a match to TRBD2. Germline-derived CDR1 and CDR2 are SGDLS and YYNGEE. J was trimmed by 7 bases and V by 0 bases; bases with no gene match: 5. This CDR3 contains 15 residues. This CDR3 reads CASSVDAGGGNEQFF. DNA for the CDR3: TGTGCCAGCAGCGTAGACGCGGGAGGGGGGAATGAGCAGTTCTTC.

This clonotype was detected many times. The V call is TRBV5-1, the J call TRBJ2-7, with D tentatively TRBD1 (5 bases). This CDR3 region has 15 residues. V was trimmed by 1 base and J by 5 bases, leaving 16 bases between them. CDR1 SGHRS and CDR2 YFSETQ come from the germline V gene. This CDR3 is CASSLSPQGGNEQYF. The CDR3, as DNA: TGCGCCAGCAGCTTGTCCCCGCAGGGTGGAAACGAGCAGTACTTC.

A remark on this clonotype: A much larger clone differs by one base, so this may be a read error. This chain uses TRBV3-1 with TRBJ2-7, with TRBD1 as a possible D gene (8 bases). Trimming took off 11 bases at V and 5 bases at J, with 19 bases between the two ends. This CDR3 comprises 13 residues. CDR1 is LGHDT and CDR2 is YNNKEL in the germline V gene (reference sequence). CDR3 nucleotide sequence: TGTGCCGGCAACAACAGGGGGGGCGACGAGCAGTACTTC. Translated, it gives CAGNNRGGDEQYF.

At least ten counts were recorded for this clonotype. V usage is TRBV5-4 and J usage is TRBJ2-1; 9 positions match TRBD2. V shed 5 bases, J shed 7 bases, and the junction held 4 bases outside the gene matches. CDR1 SGHNT and CDR2 YYREEE come from the germline V gene (reference sequence). The CDR3 runs 13 residues. CDR3 sequence (DNA): TGTGCCAGCAGAATAGCGGGAGCAAATGAGCAGTTCTTC. Protein sequence: CASRIAGANEQFF. The whole variable domain, remainder taken from reference TRBV5-4 and TRBJ2-1, is ETGVTQSPTHLIKTRGQQVTLRCSSQSGHNTVSWYQQALGQGPQFIFQYYREEENGRGNFPPRFSGLQFPNYSSELNVNALELDDSALYLCASRIAGANEQFFGPGTRLTVL.

This clonotype was recorded at least ten times. This chain joins TRBV6-5 and TRBJ2-3, with D perhaps matching TRBD1 (6 bases). This CDR3 is 16 amino acids long. Per the germline V gene, CDR1 is MNHEY and CDR2 is SVGAGI. V was trimmed by 9 bases and J by 0 bases, leaving 19 bases between them. CDR3 sequence: CASRNRDTSSTDTQYF. CDR3 DNA sequence: TGTGCCAGTAGAAACCGGGACACATCTAGCACAGATACGCAGTATTTT.